The rows below give T cell receptor beta chains drawn from one sample of a study of T cells after yellow fever vaccination. One entry per CDR3 protein, called by TCRdb with MiXCR from the 5' RACE reads. The sample holds approximately 180,000 distinct CDR3 sequences, approximately 6% seen once. This specimen consisted of CD4+ T cells sorted from PBMCs, obtained on the day of the first yellow fever vaccination. The receptor source for this set is a man between 18 and 29 years old who received the YFV17D yellow fever vaccine. Both conserved end residues are part of each CDR3. D genes are given only for firm matches. Size values are once, few and many counts, or a class for expanded clones, and some rows have none.

>TRBJ2-3|TRBV27|TRBD2|few
CASSRKGLGTSGSTDTQYF
TGTGCCAGCAGTAGAAAGGGCCTCGGGACTAGCGGCAGCACAGATACGCAGTATTTT
>TRBJ1-5|TRBV5-6|TRBD1|-
CASSLYGTGIQPQHF
TGTGCCAGCAGCTTGTATGGGACAGGAATTCAGCCCCAGCATTTT
>TRBJ2-2|TRBV5-1|-|many
CASSPGVRTGELFF
TGCGCCAGCAGTCCGGGGGTGAGGACCGGGGAGCTGTTTTTT
>TRBJ2-1|TRBV6-5|TRBD2|-
CASSSLLSLAGGSEQFF
TGTGCCAGCAGTTCCTTACTCTCCCTAGCGGGGGGGAGTGAGCAGTTCTTC
>TRBJ2-7|TRBV2|-|-
CASSAEAYEQYF
TGTGCCAGCAGTGCAGAGGCCTACGAGCAGTACTTC
>TRBJ2-1|TRBV12-3/TRBV12-4|TRBD1|many
CASSWDRESEQFF
TGTGCCAGCAGTTGGGACAGGGAGAGTGAGCAGTTCTTC
>TRBJ2-5|TRBV7-3|TRBD1|many
CASSLSIRGRDLETQYF
TGTGCCAGCAGCTTAAGTATCAGGGGGCGCGATCTAGAGACCCAGTACTTC
>TRBJ1-1|TRBV20-1|TRBD1|many
CSARVRTGGNTEAFF
TGCAGTGCTAGAGTCCGGACAGGGGGGAACACTGAAGCTTTCTTT
>TRBJ1-1|TRBV5-1|TRBD1|few
CASSLEDRGSAFF
TGCGCCAGCAGCTTGGAGGACAGGGGGAGTGCTTTCTTT
>TRBJ2-4|TRBV4-3|-|many
CASSQAQGNIQYF
TGCGCCAGCAGCCAAGCGCAGGGAAACATTCAGTACTTC